Listed here are 21 T cell receptor beta chains from one sample, sequenced in a study of spatial heterogeneity in lung cancer. TCRdb redid the calling of the 5' RACE reads with MiXCR, one entry per CDR3 protein. The repertoire holds around 47,000 distinct CDR3 sequences, with less than 9.5% as singletons. Specified time point: blood at routine non-recurrence follow-up after resection. TCRs were sequenced from unsorted whole RNA of tumor, nontumor lung or PBMC. The sequencing used PBMCs, collected at follow-up. These receptors all come from a female donor with early-stage non-small cell lung cancer.

This clonotype showed up many times. The rearrangement joins TRBV5-1 to TRBJ2-7, with a weak D call TRBD1 (6 bases). Germline CDR1 is SGHRS and CDR2 is YFSETQ. Trimming shortened V by 8 bases and J by 2 bases, and 14 bases separated the two germline ends. This CDR3 has 13 amino acids. Here the CDR3 DNA reads TGCGCCAGTTCGGACAGCCGGGCCTACGAGCAGTACTTC. Protein sequence: CASSDSRAYEQYF.

This clonotype was counted at least ten times. The CDR3 sequence is CASSPPGQAAEAFF. In nucleotides, the CDR3 is TGCGCCAGCAGTCCCCCGGGACAGGCGGCTGAAGCTTTCTTT. The V call is TRBV5-1, the J call TRBJ1-1, with 8 nucleotides matching TRBD1. CDR3 length: 14 amino acids. Germline assignment: CDR1 SGHRS and CDR2 YFSETQ. V lost 5 bases, J lost 6 bases, and 9 bases stayed unmatched.

This clonotype was recorded at least ten times. The genes are TRBV5-1 and TRBJ2-7; 7 bases fit TRBD1. V gave up 1 base and J gave up 5 bases; unmatched junction bases: 6. The CDR3 runs 14 residues. The germline gives CDR1 SGHRS, CDR2 YFSETQ. CDR3 amino acids: CASSLSGGRDEQYF. For the CDR3, the DNA is TGCGCCAGCAGCTTGTCAGGGGGACGGGACGAGCAGTACTTC.

This clonotype was counted many times. The chain has TRBV7-2 and TRBJ1-2, with D unresolved. Germline loops: CDR1 SGHTA, CDR2 FQGNSA. The V end lost 7 bases, the J end lost 4 bases, and 19 bases lay between the germline ends. CDR3 length equals 15 residues. This chain's CDR3 is CASTYERIGRYGYTF. CDR3 bases: TGTGCCAGCACCTACGAGAGGATAGGGCGCTATGGCTACACCTTC.

This clonotype has ten or more counts. The rearrangement uses TRBV20-1 and TRBJ1-5, with 8 bases identical to TRBD1. V shed 3 bases, J shed 7 bases, and the junction held 5 bases outside the gene matches. Germline CDR1 DFQATT, CDR2 SNEGSKA (reference sequence). The CDR3 is 13 amino acids. The CDR3 DNA follows: TGCAGTGCTAGGGACAGGGCGAAACAGCCCCAGCATTTT. Its protein is CSARDRAKQPQHF.

This sequence joins TRBV5-1 and TRBJ2-3; 10 bases align to TRBD2. Looked up from germline, CDR1 is SGHRS and CDR2 is YFSETQ. The CDR3 runs to 16 residues. V was pared by 2 bases and J by 4 bases, with 7 bases of the junction left unmatched. The CDR3 here is CASSFGLAVEADTQYF. As DNA, the CDR3 is TGCGCCAGCAGCTTTGGACTAGCGGTAGAGGCAGATACGCAGTATTTT.

This clonotype was counted many times. The V call is TRBV20-1, the J call TRBJ2-5; 10 positions agree with TRBD2. CDR3 length: 13 residues. Germline CDR1 and CDR2: DFQATT and SNEGSKA (reference sequence). Trimming took 6 bases from V and 2 from J; bases not matched to a gene: 3. The CDR3 loop reads CSAPTSGQETQYF. The CDR3 region has the DNA TGCAGTGCCCCGACTAGCGGGCAAGAGACCCAGTACTTC.

This clonotype was recorded many times. In nucleotides, the CDR3 is TGCGCCAGCAGCCAATACCCGGGACAGGGTTCCGGGGAGCTGTTTTTT. Translated, it gives CASSQYPGQGSGELFF. The chain combines TRBV4-1 with TRBJ2-2; the match to TRBD1 covers 9 bases. CDR1 is MGHRA and CDR2 is YSYEKL in the germline V gene. With V trimmed by 2 bases and J by 6 bases, 7 bases remained unmatched. The CDR3 covers 16 residues.

This clonotype was found many times. The chain has TRBV19 and TRBJ1-5; TRBD1 matches 9 bases. Losses at the gene ends were 5 bases for V and 7 bases for J; bases not matched to a gene: 9. The CDR3 loop spans 15 amino acids. In germline, CDR1 is LNHDA, CDR2 SQIVND (reference sequence). The DNA for the CDR3 is TGTGCCAGTAGTGTTACAGGGGGCGCAGGGCAGCCCCAGCATTTT. Encoded protein: CASSVTGGAGQPQHF.

This clonotype was seen at least ten times. The rearrangement uses TRBV7-3 and TRBJ2-2; D is tentatively TRBD1 or TRBD2 (5 bases each). The V and J ends lost 6 bases and 1 base respectively, with 18 bases between them. This CDR3 region has 17 residues. Germline V gives CDR1 SGHTA, CDR2 FQGTGA. As DNA, the CDR3 is TGTGCCAGCAGTCCGACTTTAGTGGGGGAGAACACCGGGGAGCTGTTTTTT. Its protein product is CASSPTLVGENTGELFF.

This clonotype turned up a few times. This chain joins TRBV6-2 or TRBV6-3 and TRBJ2-2; D possibly matches TRBD1 or TRBD2 (5 bases each). V dropped 5 bases and J dropped 4 bases, with 14 bases sitting between them. The germline V gene has CDR1 MNHEY and CDR2 SVGEGT. This CDR3 has 15 residues. The CDR3 DNA reads as TGTGCCAGCAGTCCCCCGGCAGGGACCACCGGGGAGCTGTTTTTT. It translates to CASSPPAGTTGELFF.

This clonotype was recorded at least ten times. This chain uses TRBV7-7 with TRBJ2-3; 12 bases match TRBD2. The CDR3 has 17 amino acids. CDR1 and CDR2 (germline): SSHAT, FNYEAQ (reference sequence). Trimming removed 4 bases from V and 4 bases from J; junction bases left unmatched: 9. CDR3 residues: CASSSSTSGGLSDTQYF. The CDR3 DNA reads TGTGCCAGCAGCTCCTCGACTAGCGGGGGACTTTCAGATACGCAGTATTTT.

This clonotype occurred many times. The chain employs TRBV5-4 and TRBJ1-6; possibly TRBD1 for D (5 bases). Germline CDR1 and CDR2: SGHNT and YYREEE (reference sequence). The CDR3 runs 16 residues. Trimming shortened V by 4 bases and J by 8 bases, and 19 bases separated the two germline ends. The CDR3 bases are TGTGCCAGCAGCCTCCCCCGGGGCCGCATGGATTCACCCCTCCACTTT. It translates to CASSLPRGRMDSPLHF. Variable domain in full (rest from reference TRBV5-4 and TRBJ1-6): ETGVTQSPTHLIKTRGQQVTLRCSSQSGHNTVSWYQQALGQGPQFIFQYYREEENGRGNFPPRFSGLQFPNYSSELNVNALELDDSALYLCASSLPRGRMDSPLHFGNGTRLTVT.

V is TRBV7-6 and J is TRBJ2-1, with D possibly being TRBD2 (6 bases). This CDR3 comprises 19 residues. Germline CDR1 reads SGHVS; CDR2 reads FNYEAQ. The germline V and J ends were trimmed by 1 base and 0 bases, with 19 bases remaining between them. The CDR3 sequence is CASSLGAGGAAYSYNEQFF. The DNA for the CDR3 is TGTGCCAGCAGCTTAGGAGCCGGGGGAGCGGCTTACTCCTACAATGAGCAGTTCTTC.

A note on this clonotype: Relative to the germline gene, one junction end is altered; a read error may explain this. The chain joins TRBV24-1 to TRBJ2-1, with D possibly matching TRBD2 (6 bases). Germline-derived CDR1 and CDR2 are KGHDR and SFDVKD. The CDR3 runs 16 residues. CDR3 loop: CATSAGAGQAYNVQFF. CDR3 coding DNA: TGTGCCACCAGCGCCGGGGCGGGGCAGGCCTACAATGTGCAGTTCTTC.

This clonotype was detected a few times. The chain employs TRBV7-2 and TRBJ2-5; 10 positions agree with TRBD2. The CDR3 covers 16 residues. V was clipped by 0 bases and J by 2 bases; unmatched bases: 3. Germline V gene data show CDR1 as SGHTA and CDR2 as FQGNSA. CDR3 nucleotide sequence: TGTGCCAGCAGCTTAGCGCGGACTAGCGGACAAGAGACCCAGTACTTC. Protein: CASSLARTSGQETQYF. Full variable domain (rest looked up from reference TRBV7-2 and TRBJ2-5): GAGVSQSPSNKVTEKGKDVELRCDPISGHTALYWYRQSLGQGLEFLIYFQGNSAPDKSGLPSDRFSAERTGGSVSTLTIQRTQQEDSAVYLCASSLARTSGQETQYFGPGTRLLVL.

In its sample, this clonotype was seen many times. The chain recombines TRBV5-1 with TRBJ2-5; D gene ambiguous. The germline V gene encodes CDR1 SGHRS and CDR2 YFSETQ. V lost 2 bases, J lost 2 bases, and 7 bases lay in between. This CDR3 has 13 amino acids. This chain's CDR3 is CASSFNRQETQYF. The CDR3 DNA reads TGCGCCAGCAGCTTTAACAGACAAGAGACCCAGTACTTC.

There are many counts of this clonotype. V is TRBV15 and J is TRBJ2-3; D call uncertain. V gave up 4 bases and J gave up 1 base, with 9 bases separating them. The germline CDR1 and CDR2 sequences are LNHNV and YYDKDF (reference sequence). The CDR3 length is 14 residues. DNA of the CDR3: TGTGCCACCAGCAATCGGACGGGCACAGATACGCAGTATTTT. Its protein is CATSNRTGTDTQYF.

This clonotype was observed a handful of times. V gene TRBV20-1 combines with J gene TRBJ2-5; tentatively, D is TRBD1 (6 bases). Trimming cost V 4 bases and J 5 bases, with 11 bases left between them. Looked up from germline, CDR1 is DFQATT and CDR2 is SNEGSKA (reference sequence). The CDR3 totals 12 residues. CDR3 in amino acids: CSAMRTVETQYF. CDR3 DNA sequence: TGCAGTGCTATGAGGACAGTGGAGACCCAGTACTTC.

Many counts were recorded for this clonotype. The CDR3 coding sequence is TGTGCCAGCAGCCCGGGACTAGCGGATTTTAATGAGCAGTTCTTC. Its translation is CASSPGLADFNEQFF. The rearrangement links TRBV7-9 to TRBJ2-1; 11 nucleotides line up with TRBD2. Germline trimming cut 5 bases from V and 7 bases from J; bases unmatched to any gene: 7. In germline, CDR1 is SEHNR, CDR2 FQNEAQ (reference sequence). This CDR3 region has 15 residues.

The chain has TRBV19 and TRBJ2-1; D assignment may be TRBD1 or TRBD2 (5 bases each). V was cut by 3 bases and J by 2 bases, with 14 bases left in between. Looked up from germline, CDR1 is LNHDA and CDR2 is SQIVND (reference sequence). The CDR3 runs 16 residues. DNA of the CDR3: TGTGCCAGTAGTATCGGGGACCCCGGCCCCTACAATGAGCAGTTCTTC. This gives the protein CASSIGDPGPYNEQFF.